The present TCR beta chain was sequenced within a study of T cell changes during pregnancy in multiple sclerosis. Generated by immunoSEQ multiplex PCR, the TCRdb table keeps only in-frame clones and is missing some. The sample holds more than 65,000 clones; approximately 90% are singletons and the top ten take less than 3.5%. Trimming stripped 2 bases from V and 9 bases from J, with 14 bases between. This CDR3 is built from 14 residues. CDR1 and CDR2 from the germline V gene are MNHEY and SMNVEV (reference sequence). This clone has just one count. This TCR was sampled from a female donor with multiple sclerosis, enrolled in a pregnancy study. Material: peripheral blood, obtained before pregnancy. V and J are TRBV27 and TRBJ2-1; D not certain. This CDR3 is CASSLKSVGFEQFF. In DNA form, the CDR3 reads TGTGCCAGCAGTTTAAAATCGGTCGGGTTTGAGCAGTTCTTC.